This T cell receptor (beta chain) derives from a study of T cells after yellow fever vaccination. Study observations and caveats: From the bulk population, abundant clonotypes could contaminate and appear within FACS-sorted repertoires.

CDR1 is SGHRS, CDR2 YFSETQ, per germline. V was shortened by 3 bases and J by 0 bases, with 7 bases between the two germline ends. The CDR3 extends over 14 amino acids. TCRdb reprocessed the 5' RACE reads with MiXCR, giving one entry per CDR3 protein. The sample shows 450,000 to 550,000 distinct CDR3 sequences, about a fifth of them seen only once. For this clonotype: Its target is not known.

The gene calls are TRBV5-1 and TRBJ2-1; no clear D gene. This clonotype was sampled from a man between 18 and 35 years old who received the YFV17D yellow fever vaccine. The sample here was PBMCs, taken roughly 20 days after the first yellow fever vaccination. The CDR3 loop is CASSSRSSYNEQFF. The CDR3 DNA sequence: TGCGCCAGCAGCTCCCGAAGCTCCTACAATGAGCAGTTCTTC.